The 32 T cell receptor beta chains given below trace back to one sample, sequenced in a study of OX40 agonist ivuxolimab in advanced cancers. The protocol was immunoSEQ multiplex PCR, while the TCRdb copy is restricted to in-frame clones and leaves out a portion. The sample yields about 67,000 clones, 65% to 85% seen once. Sequenced material: CD4+ or CD8+ T cells sorted from blood, taken in a trial of the OX40 agonist ivuxolimab. The receptor source for this set is an adult with an advanced solid tumor such as melanoma, head and neck, liver or kidney cancer.

The chain has TRBV6-5 and TRBJ1-2, with TRBD1 matching 8 bases. Germline assignment: CDR1 MNHEY and CDR2 SVGAGI. The CDR3 spans 14 residues. V lost 0 bases, J lost 5 bases, and 2 bases stayed unmatched. The CDR3 spells CASSYSGQVYGYTF. CDR3 bases: TGTGCCAGCAGTTACTCGGGACAGGTTTATGGCTACACCTTC.

Turning to this clone: A clone one base away is much larger, so this may be a read error. This rearrangement joins TRBV6-6 to TRBJ1-2; TRBD1 might be the D (6 bases). The CDR3 extends over 13 amino acids. CDR1 is MNHNY and CDR2 is SVGAGI in the germline V gene (reference sequence). DNA for the CDR3: TGTACCAGCAGTCGGACAGATAACTATGGCTACACCTTC. Residues: CTSSRTDNYGYTF.

For this clone: Germline is not matched at one junction end, which may reflect a read error. Other nucleotide sequences from this sample produce the same CDR3. J is TRBJ2-3 and V is TRBV10-3, with D possibly TRBD1 on 6 matching bases. This CDR3 is 14 amino acids long. Per germline, CDR1 ENHRY and CDR2 SYGVKD. The CDR3, as DNA: TGTGCCATTAGTGAGTCAGGGGGCACAGATACGCAGTATTTT. This gives the protein CAISESGGTDTQYF.

The V and J genes are TRBV2 and TRBJ1-2; D gene ambiguous. V was shortened by 0 bases and J by 3 bases, with 11 bases between the two germline ends. Germline-derived CDR1 and CDR2 are SNHLY and FYNNEI. The CDR3 runs 15 residues. The CDR3 coding sequence is TGTGCCAGCAGTGAAGCGCGACGGTCCGACTATGGCTACACCTTC. Translation gives CASSEARRSDYGYTF.

The chain employs TRBV6-5 and TRBJ2-7, with 12 nucleotides matching TRBD2. CDR1 is MNHEY and CDR2 is SVGAGI in the germline V gene. V gave up 6 bases and J gave up 4 bases; unmatched junction bases: 4. The CDR3 totals 14 residues. The CDR3 DNA reads TGTGCCAGCAGCCTACTAGCGGGGGGATACGAGCAGTACTTC. Translated, it gives CASSLLAGGYEQYF.

This chain connects TRBV4-3 to TRBJ2-7, with D perhaps TRBD2 (6 bases). The CDR3 loop spans 15 amino acids. Germline assignment: CDR1 LGHNA and CDR2 YSLEER. Deletions cut 1 base from V and 3 bases from J, with 13 bases between. The CDR3 reads CASSQGRVGYYEQYF. The DNA of the CDR3 is TGCGCCAGCAGCCAAGGGAGGGTGGGTTACTACGAGCAGTACTTC.

This clone appeared a single time. The rearrangement uses TRBV7-2 and TRBJ2-2; 12 bases agree with TRBD2. CDR1 and CDR2 from the germline V gene are SGHTA and FQGNSA. V dropped 5 bases and J dropped 4; count of bases not matched to a gene: 2. CDR3 length: 15 residues. CDR3 DNA sequence: TGTGCCAGCAGCCTGACTAGCGGGGGCACCGGGGAGCTGTTTTTT. It translates to CASSLTSGGTGELFF.

The chain links TRBV7-8 to TRBJ1-3, with a tentative D call TRBD1 (6 bases). The germline V gene encodes CDR1 SGHVS and CDR2 FQNEAQ. This CDR3 contains 13 residues. V shed 6 bases and J shed 4 bases, with 10 bases lying between them. The CDR3 spells CASSQGYGNTIYF. Written as DNA, the CDR3 is TGTGCCAGCAGTCAGGGGTACGGAAACACCATATATTTT.

The rearrangement links TRBV18 to TRBJ1-6; D gene uncertain. The CDR3 is 14 amino acids. Deletions cut 3 bases from V and 5 bases from J, with 8 bases between. Germline CDR1 and CDR2: KGHSH and LQKENI. DNA of the CDR3: TGTGCCAGCTCACCCTGGAGCGATAATTCACCCCTCCACTTT. Amino acid sequence: CASSPWSDNSPLHF.

The CDR3 reads CASSLDSGGTDTQYF. DNA for the CDR3: TGTGCCAGCAGCTTGGACTCAGGAGGCACAGATACGCAGTATTTT. The chain uses TRBV5-4 and TRBJ2-3, with D hard to call. V lost 0 bases to trimming and J lost 1 base, with 9 bases between them. The CDR3 has 15 amino acids. Germline V gene lookup returns CDR1 SGHNT and CDR2 YYREEE (reference sequence).

The V and J genes are TRBV7-3 and TRBJ2-2; maybe TRBD2 (6 bases). Germline V lookup: CDR1 SGHTA, CDR2 FQGTGA. The CDR3 is made up of 16 amino acids. V was clipped by 4 bases and J by 1 base, with 13 bases between them. CDR3 region: CASSSGAGLNTGELFF. The DNA of the CDR3 is TGTGCCAGCAGCTCTGGAGCGGGTTTGAACACCGGGGAGCTGTTTTTT. The full variable domain, rest sourced from reference TRBV7-3 and TRBJ2-2, is GAGVSQTPSNKVTEKGKYVELRCDPISGHTALYWYRQSLGQGPEFLIYFQGTGAADDSGLPNDRFFAVRPEGSVSTLKIQRTERGDSAVYLCASSSGAGLNTGELFFGEGSRLTVL.

This clone appeared many times. The V call is TRBV15, the J call TRBJ2-1; the D is unclear. From germline, CDR1 is LNHNV and CDR2 YYDKDF (reference sequence). The length of the CDR3 is 17 residues. With 1 base removed from V and 0 bases from J, the gap between germline ends came to 13 bases. As DNA, the CDR3 is TGTGCCACCAGCAGAGTCGACGGCCGCAGCTCCTACAATGAGCAGTTCTTC. Translation gives CATSRVDGRSSYNEQFF.

The rearrangement links TRBV28 to TRBJ2-1; perhaps TRBD2 as D (5 bases). Trimming stripped 7 bases from V and 2 bases from J, with 9 bases between. The CDR3 contains 13 residues. Germline V CDR1 and CDR2: MDHEN, SYDVKM. In nucleotides, the CDR3 is TGTGCCAGCATTGAGGGTACCTACAATGAGCAGTTCTTC. This gives the protein CASIEGTYNEQFF.

V is TRBV28 and J is TRBJ2-1, with D perhaps matching TRBD2 (6 bases). Deletions cut 2 bases from V and 0 bases from J, with 17 bases between. CDR3 length: 18 residues. The germline gives CDR1 MDHEN, CDR2 SYDVKM. The CDR3 sequence is CASSLRDFLLSSYNEQFF. As DNA, the CDR3 is TGTGCCAGCAGTTTACGGGACTTCCTCCTTAGCTCCTACAATGAGCAGTTCTTC.

The V call is TRBV19, the J call TRBJ2-2; D gene ambiguous. This CDR3 is built from 14 residues. Trimming stripped 10 bases from V and 0 bases from J, with 12 bases between. The V gene's germline CDR1 is LNHDA and CDR2 SQIVND (reference sequence). The CDR3 spells CATSGGANTGELFF. CDR3 in DNA: TGTGCCACCTCGGGCGGCGCGAACACCGGGGAGCTGTTTTTT.

This sequence joins TRBV7-3 and TRBJ2-1; a possible D gene is TRBD2 (6 bases). This CDR3 comprises 13 residues. Germline V gives CDR1 SGHTA, CDR2 FQGTGA. V shed 8 bases and J shed 7 bases, with 15 bases lying between them. Here the CDR3 reads CASSLGSDNEQFF. CDR3 sequence (DNA): TGTGCCAGCTCCCTCGGGAGCGATAATGAGCAGTTCTTC.

The gene calls are TRBV5-1 and TRBJ1-1; D unclear. The CDR3 runs to 13 residues. V lost 3 bases and J lost 1, with 7 bases in between. CDR1 and CDR2 (germline): SGHRS, YFSETQ. CDR3 coding DNA: TGCGCCAGCAGCTCGTCTAGGAACACTGAAGCTTTCTTT. This sequence encodes CASSSSRNTEAFF.

The V call is TRBV5-6, the J call TRBJ1-2; D gene uncertain. Germline values: CDR1 SGHDT, CDR2 YYEEEE. Trimming removed 1 base from V and 0 bases from J, with 10 bases in between. The CDR3 runs 15 residues. The CDR3 coding sequence is TGTGCCAGCAGCTTGTACCCGCCAGCTAACTATGGCTACACCTTC. This sequence encodes CASSLYPPANYGYTF.

This clone was recorded only once. The chain joins TRBV5-6 to TRBJ2-3; the D gene is possibly TRBD1 (6 bases). The V end lost 1 base, the J end lost 2 bases, and 14 bases lay between the germline ends. The CDR3 extends over 16 amino acids. In germline, CDR1 is SGHDT, CDR2 YYEEEE. In DNA form, the CDR3 reads TGTGCCAGCAGCTTGCGGGTGACAGGATACACAGATACGCAGTATTTT. It specifies CASSLRVTGYTDTQYF.

The chain combines TRBV5-1 with TRBJ1-3; D is unresolved. The length of the CDR3 is 14 residues. Germline V gene sequence: CDR1 SGHRS, CDR2 YFSETQ. V was trimmed by 1 base and J by 4 bases, leaving 9 bases between them. The CDR3 DNA reads as TGCGCCAGCAGCTTGTCCGGGAACGGAAACACCATATATTTT. Protein: CASSLSGNGNTIYF. The whole variable domain, filled in from reference TRBV5-1 and TRBJ1-3, reads KAGVTQTPRYLIKTRGQQVTLSCSPISGHRSVSWYQQTPGQGLQFLFEYFSETQRNKGNFPGRFSGRQFSNSRSEMNVSTLELGDSALYLCASSLSGNGNTIYFGEGSWLTVV.

The chain recombines TRBV7-9 with TRBJ1-2; TRBD1 agrees at 11 bases. Germline values: CDR1 SEHNR, CDR2 FQNEAQ (reference sequence). The CDR3 length is 15 residues. V was pared by 5 bases and J by 2 bases, with 4 bases of the junction left unmatched. The CDR3 is CASSHGQGANYGYTF. In DNA, the CDR3 is TGTGCCAGCAGCCACGGACAGGGGGCCAACTATGGCTACACCTTC.

V gene TRBV6-1 combines with J gene TRBJ1-5; weak D call: TRBD1 (6 bases). The V end was cut by 2 bases, the J end by 5 bases, with 13 bases between. Germline V gene sequence: CDR1 MNHNS, CDR2 SASEGT. This CDR3 contains 15 residues. The CDR3 DNA reads as TGTGCCAGCAGTGAAAGGATACAGGGTTATCAGCCCCAGCATTTT. This translates into CASSERIQGYQPQHF.

The genes are TRBV6-5 and TRBJ1-1; a possible D gene is TRBD1 (5 bases). CDR3 length: 12 residues. Looked up from germline, CDR1 is MNHEY and CDR2 is SVGAGI. V lost 2 bases and J lost 6, with 7 bases in between. The CDR3 reads CASSYGGSEAFF. The DNA of the CDR3 is TGTGCCAGCAGTTACGGGGGATCTGAAGCTTTCTTT.

This clone has only one observation. The chain recombines TRBV19 with TRBJ2-2; 9 bases map to TRBD1. Germline V gene sequence: CDR1 LNHDA, CDR2 SQIVND (reference sequence). This CDR3 spans 14 amino acids. The V gene end was trimmed by 7 bases and the J gene end by 8 bases; junction bases not matched to a gene: 8. The CDR3 loop is CASNSGQGYGELFF. The DNA for the CDR3 is TGTGCCAGTAATTCGGGACAGGGATATGGGGAGCTGTTTTTT.

This clone was seen once. This chain connects TRBV2 to TRBJ2-7, with 11 bases fitting TRBD2. The J segment lost 6 bases and the V segment lost 6 bases, leaving 7 bases of the junction unmatched. Germline CDR1 is SNHLY and CDR2 is FYNNEI. The CDR3 is made up of 14 amino acids. CDR3 in amino acids: CASRGRLAGGEQYV. In nucleotides, the CDR3 is TGTGCCAGCAGGGGGAGGCTAGCGGGGGGCGAGCAGTACGTC.

The rearrangement links TRBV6-1 to TRBJ2-3, with 9 bases identical to TRBD2. V was clipped by 5 bases and J by 4 bases; unmatched bases: 7. The CDR3 extends over 15 amino acids. Germline V gives CDR1 MNHNS, CDR2 SASEGT. This CDR3 reads CASSIQAGGPDTQYF. CDR3 DNA sequence: TGTGCCAGCAGTATACAAGCGGGAGGCCCAGATACGCAGTATTTT.

The chain has TRBV6-1 and TRBJ1-5; the D gene is possibly TRBD1 (5 bases). CDR3 length: 14 amino acids. Deletions cut 4 bases from V and 9 bases from J, with 16 bases between. Looked up from germline, CDR1 is MNHNS and CDR2 is SASEGT. The CDR3 sequence: CASSGNRQVGPQHF. DNA for the CDR3: TGTGCCAGCAGTGGTAACAGGCAAGTGGGGCCCCAGCATTTT.

The rearrangement uses TRBV2 and TRBJ1-1; 11 nucleotides match TRBD1. The CDR3 spans 15 residues. The germline CDR1 and CDR2 sequences are SNHLY and FYNNEI. The junction had 9 bases not matched to a gene; V was cut back by 2 bases and J by 10 bases. The CDR3 nucleotides read TGTGCCAGCAGTGAACAAATGGTAGGGACAGGGGGAGCTTTCTTT. The encoded protein is CASSEQMVGTGGAFF.

The rearrangement joins TRBV10-2 to TRBJ2-5; 8 nucleotides match TRBD2. The germline gives CDR1 WSHSY, CDR2 SAAADI. The CDR3 runs 12 residues. The trim removed 5 bases at V and 5 bases at J, leaving 1 base unmatched. The CDR3 bases are TGCGCCAGCAGTCGGGGGGGCGAGACCCAGTACTTC. Protein sequence: CASSRGGETQYF.

V is TRBV18 and J is TRBJ2-1; 8 positions agree with TRBD1. Germline V gene lookup returns CDR1 KGHSH and CDR2 LQKENI. The CDR3 length is 14 residues. The V and J ends lost 3 bases and 2 bases, in that order; junction bases with no gene match: 0. Here the CDR3 reads CASSPGQAYNEQFF. In DNA form, the CDR3 reads TGTGCCAGCTCACCGGGACAGGCCTACAATGAGCAGTTCTTC.

The chain joins TRBV7-7 to TRBJ1-3; a possible D gene is TRBD1 (6 bases). Germline-derived CDR1 and CDR2 are SSHAT and FNYEAQ (reference sequence). The CDR3 has 13 residues. Trimming removed 5 bases at V and 4 bases at J, with 9 bases between. For the CDR3, the DNA is TGTGCCAGCAGCCCAACAGGGGGAAACACCATATATTTT. Translated: CASSPTGGNTIYF.

The V call is TRBV19, the J call TRBJ1-1; 8 nucleotides agree with TRBD1. This CDR3 spans 14 amino acids. Trimming took 5 bases from V and 1 from J; bases not matched to a gene: 3. Germline CDR1 is LNHDA and CDR2 is SQIVND (reference sequence). The CDR3 DNA reads as TGTGCCAGTAGTGGGGGGACAGGGAACACTGAAGCTTTCTTT. It translates to CASSGGTGNTEAFF.